Shown below are 31 T cell receptor beta chains from a single sample sequenced in a study of T cell changes during pregnancy in multiple sclerosis. This table comes from immunoSEQ multiplex PCR, and its TCRdb copy is limited to in-frame clones, with some not included. Of some 100,000 clones listed, more than 90% are singletons. The sequencing used peripheral blood, collected in the second trimester of pregnancy. The source is a female donor with multiple sclerosis, enrolled in a pregnancy study.

The rearrangement joins TRBV30 to TRBJ2-2; TRBD1 matches 9 bases. The CDR3 consists of 13 residues. V was clipped by 3 bases and J by 6 bases; unmatched bases: 2. CDR1 and CDR2 (germline): GTSNPN, SVGIG (reference sequence). The CDR3 DNA is TGTGCCTGGAGGAGGGACAGGGCCGGGGAGCTGTTTTTT. Its protein is CAWRRDRAGELFF.

This rearrangement joins TRBV27 to TRBJ2-1; 10 bases fit TRBD2. Germline CDR1 MNHEY, CDR2 SMNVEV (reference sequence). Unmatched junction bases numbered 6, after V lost 4 bases and J lost 12 bases. CDR3 length: 13 residues. In nucleotides, the CDR3 is TGTGCCAGCAGTTCGAGCGGGAGGGCCGGGCAGTTCTTC. Translating it yields CASSSSGRAGQFF.

The chain combines TRBV5-1 with TRBJ1-4, with D maybe TRBD1 (5 bases). Trimming shortened V by 0 bases and J by 6 bases, and 9 bases separated the two germline ends. Looked up from germline, CDR1 is SGHRS and CDR2 is YFSETQ. The CDR3 has 14 amino acids. CDR3 sequence: CASSLGDSHEKLFF. The CDR3 DNA follows: TGCGCCAGCAGCTTGGGAGACAGCCATGAAAAACTGTTTTTT. The full variable domain, in which reference TRBV5-1 and TRBJ1-4 provide the parts outside the CDR3, is KAGVTQTPRYLIKTRGQQVTLSCSPISGHRSVSWYQQTPGQGLQFLFEYFSETQRNKGNFPGRFSGRQFSNSRSEMNVSTLELGDSALYLCASSLGDSHEKLFFGSGTQLSVL.

The chain carries TRBV10-3 and TRBJ1-1; possible D gene TRBD1, 5 bases. The ends were cut back, 6 bases at V and 4 bases at J, with 15 bases in the middle. The V gene's germline CDR1 is ENHRY and CDR2 SYGVKD. The CDR3 is made up of 14 amino acids. The CDR3 coding sequence is TGTGCCATCAGGGGCGGGGGGACGGGCACTGAAGCTTTCTTT. It specifies CAIRGGGTGTEAFF.

The chain is built from TRBV10-2 and TRBJ2-5; D unclear. V was trimmed by 7 bases and J by 4 bases, leaving 7 bases between them. Per germline, CDR1 WSHSY and CDR2 SAAADI. This CDR3 has 11 residues. CDR3 in DNA: TGCGCCAGCACTAACGGAGAGACCCAGTACTTC. This codes for CASTNGETQYF.

The chain employs TRBV5-6 and TRBJ2-3; TRBD1 aligns across 12 bases. The CDR3 is made up of 15 amino acids. V was clipped by 4 bases and J by 5 bases; unmatched bases: 5. Germline CDR1 SGHDT, CDR2 YYEEEE. For the CDR3, the DNA is TGTGCCAGCAGCCGGGGACAGGGGGCAATAGATACGCAGTATTTT. It codes for CASSRGQGAIDTQYF.

The count of this clone is one. The chain is built from TRBV30 and TRBJ2-1, with D perhaps matching TRBD2 (6 bases). V was shortened by 2 bases and J by 0 bases, with 17 bases between the two germline ends. Germline V CDR1 and CDR2: GTSNPN, SVGIG (reference sequence). The CDR3 spans 17 residues. The CDR3 region is CAWSQNYGTGSYNEQFF. The CDR3 DNA reads TGTGCCTGGAGTCAGAACTACGGGACTGGCTCCTACAATGAGCAGTTCTTC.

This clone was picked up a small number of times. The chain uses TRBV21-1 and TRBJ1-1; the table's D call TRBD1 went unverified against the DNA. TRBV21-1 is tagged as a pseudogene. The length of the CDR3 is 15 residues. Written as DNA, the CDR3 is TGTGCCAGCAGCAAAGCGAGCAGGCTGAACACTGAAGCTTTCTTT. It translates to CASSKASRLNTEAFF.

V is TRBV7-9 and J is TRBJ1-2; 8 nucleotides agree with TRBD1. Looked up from germline, CDR1 is SEHNR and CDR2 is FQNEAQ (reference sequence). This CDR3 contains 17 residues. Unmatched junction bases numbered 15, after V lost 5 bases and J lost 4 bases. In DNA form, the CDR3 reads TGTGCCAGCAGCCCCCCCCTCCTGGGACAGGAGGTCTATGGCTACACCTTC. It translates to CASSPPLLGQEVYGYTF.

The V call is TRBV10-3, the J call TRBJ2-5; 7 bases line up with TRBD2. The CDR3 loop spans 14 amino acids. Germline assignment: CDR1 ENHRY and CDR2 SYGVKD. After removal of 3 bases from V and 2 bases from J, the junction contained 3 bases not matched to a gene. The CDR3 DNA is TGTGCCATCAGTGAATCGGGGGGTCAAGAGACCCAGTACTTC. This codes for CAISESGGQETQYF.

The V gene is TRBV25-1, the J gene TRBJ1-3, with TRBD1 identical over 9 bases. CDR3 length: 15 residues. Germline assignment: CDR1 MGHDK and CDR2 SYGVNS. The V gene end was trimmed by 3 bases and the J gene end by 3 bases; junction bases not matched to a gene: 3. CDR3: CASSDTGGGGNTIYF. The CDR3 coding sequence is TGTGCCAGCAGTGACACAGGGGGCGGTGGAAACACCATATATTTT.

The chain is built from TRBV5-6 and TRBJ2-1, with D possibly TRBD2 on 5 matching bases. Trimming cost V 4 bases and J 7 bases, with 12 bases left between them. The CDR3 is 13 amino acids. CDR1 is SGHDT and CDR2 is YYEEEE in the germline V gene. The DNA of the CDR3 is TGTGCCAGCAGCCTACCCCCGGGGAATGAGCAGTTCTTC. As protein: CASSLPPGNEQFF.

Remarks on this clone: The junction departs from the called germline gene at one end, perhaps through a read error. The chain uses TRBV6-5 and TRBJ2-4; TRBD2 aligns across 9 bases. The CDR3 is 13 residues long. Germline lookup yields CDR1 MNHEY and CDR2 SVGAGI. The CDR3, as DNA: TGTGCCAGCAGTACCCAAGCGGGAGGCCTCTCTCGCTTC. It specifies CASSTQAGGLSRF.

The chain uses TRBV9 and TRBJ1-2, with D unresolved. The CDR3 is 13 residues long. Germline V gene sequence: CDR1 SGDLS, CDR2 YYNGEE. V was clipped by 0 bases and J by 3 bases, with 6 bases between them. CDR3 in amino acids: CASSVGSDYGYTF. CDR3 sequence (DNA): TGTGCCAGCAGCGTAGGGTCAGACTATGGCTACACCTTC.

This chain connects TRBV18 to TRBJ2-7; the match to TRBD1 covers 7 bases. Germline CDR1 reads KGHSH; CDR2 reads LQKENI. The V segment lost 6 bases and the J segment 4 bases; nucleotides outside the gene matches: 9. The CDR3 loop spans 14 amino acids. CDR3 sequence reads: CASSPMGQNYEQYF. CDR3 sequence (DNA): TGTGCCAGCTCTCCGATGGGACAGAATTACGAGCAGTACTTC.

V is TRBV11-2 and J is TRBJ1-2; maybe TRBD1 (5 bases). The length of the CDR3 is 13 residues. V was cut by 3 bases and J by 3 bases, with 8 bases left in between. Germline CDR1 SGHAT, CDR2 FQNNGV. The CDR3 nucleotides read TGTGCCAGCAGCTTGAGCAGGGACTATGGCTACACCTTC. Its translation is CASSLSRDYGYTF. The full variable domain, completed using reference TRBV11-2 and TRBJ1-2, is EAGVAQSPRYKIIEKRQSVAFWCNPISGHATLYWYQQILGQGPKLLIQFQNNGVVDDSQLPKDRFSAERLKGVDSTLKIQPAKLEDSAVYLCASSLSRDYGYTFGSGTRLTVV.

J is TRBJ2-5 and V is TRBV19; maybe TRBD2 (5 bases). Germline CDR1 reads LNHDA; CDR2 reads SQIVND (reference sequence). The CDR3 has 15 amino acids. Trimming pared 5 bases from V and 1 base from J, leaving 14 bases between. This CDR3 is CASSLGGGFQETQYF. The CDR3 DNA reads TGTGCCAGTAGTCTGGGTGGCGGGTTCCAAGAGACCCAGTACTTC.

This clone was counted once. The genes are TRBV7-6 and TRBJ1-5; D remains unclear. Trimming took off 6 bases at V and 4 bases at J, with 13 bases between the two ends. The V gene's germline CDR1 is SGHVS and CDR2 FNYEAQ. The CDR3 consists of 14 residues. CDR3 protein: CASSRTPGNQPQHF. CDR3 nucleotides: TGTGCCAGCAGTCGGACCCCGGGGAATCAGCCCCAGCATTTT.

This rearrangement joins TRBV9 to TRBJ2-1, with 10 nucleotides matching TRBD2. The CDR3 length is 15 residues. Germline assignment: CDR1 SGDLS and CDR2 YYNGEE. V lost 3 bases and J lost 6; bases outside the gene matches: 6. CDR3 coding DNA: TGTGCCAGCAGCGACGGGACTAGCGCCATCAATGAGCAGTTCTTC. It yields the protein CASSDGTSAINEQFF.

The gene calls are TRBV28 and TRBJ2-7, with unresolved D. This CDR3 contains 13 residues. In germline, CDR1 is MDHEN, CDR2 SYDVKM. V shed 7 bases and J shed 1 base, with 11 bases lying between them. This CDR3 reads CASNFYGSYEQYF. CDR3 nucleotide sequence: TGTGCCAGCAACTTTTACGGGTCCTACGAGCAGTACTTC. Filled out from reference TRBV28 and TRBJ2-7, the complete variable domain reads DVKVTQSSRYLVKRTGEKVFLECVQDMDHENMFWYRQDPGLGLRLIYFSYDVKMKEKGDIPEGYSVSREKKERFSLILESASTNQTSMYLCASNFYGSYEQYFGPGTRLTVT.

Here the CDR3 DNA reads TGTGCCAGCAGCTATCTCCGGACAGGTGGAAGGACTGAAGCTTTCTTT. Protein product: CASSYLRTGGRTEAFF. The chain joins TRBV7-2 to TRBJ1-1; 7 bases fit TRBD1. Germline V gene sequence: CDR1 SGHTA, CDR2 FQGNSA. The CDR3 has 16 amino acids. V was clipped by 4 bases and J by 5 bases; unmatched bases: 13.

This clone has just a few counts. The chain uses TRBV5-1 and TRBJ1-2; D is perhaps TRBD1 (6 bases). V was pared by 0 bases and J by 6 bases, with 12 bases between. The germline V gene encodes CDR1 SGHRS and CDR2 YFSETQ. CDR3 size: 14 residues. Here the CDR3 DNA reads TGCGCCAGCAGCTTGGATACAGGGAGGGATGGCTACACCTTC. It codes for CASSLDTGRDGYTF.

V gene TRBV5-1 combines with J gene TRBJ2-6; maybe TRBD2 (5 bases). The CDR3 is 16 residues long. The V end lost 4 bases, the J end lost 2 bases, and 13 bases lay between the germline ends. In germline, CDR1 is SGHRS, CDR2 YFSETQ. The CDR3 spells CASSLLGGAGANVLTF. CDR3 coding DNA: TGCGCCAGCAGCCTACTAGGTGGGGCTGGGGCCAACGTCCTGACTTTC.

The rearrangement uses TRBV19 and TRBJ1-5; D ambiguous. Per the germline V gene, CDR1 is LNHDA and CDR2 is SQIVND (reference sequence). The V end was cut by 2 bases, the J end by 5 bases, with 13 bases between. The CDR3 consists of 15 residues. DNA for the CDR3: TGTGCCAGTAGTATACCCCCAGGTGGTCATCAGCCCCAGCATTTT. As protein: CASSIPPGGHQPQHF.

This chain links TRBV11-2 with TRBJ2-7, with TRBD1 identical over 8 bases. CDR1 SGHAT and CDR2 FQNNGV come from the germline V gene. This CDR3 contains 13 residues. The V and J ends lost 5 bases and 3 bases, in that order; junction bases with no gene match: 3. CDR3 in DNA: TGTGCCAGCAGCAGGACAGGGCACTACGAGCAGTACTTC. Translated, it gives CASSRTGHYEQYF.

V usage is TRBV2 and J usage is TRBJ1-2; D may be TRBD1 (5 bases). V lost 3 bases, J lost 12 bases, and 20 bases lay in between. The CDR3 totals 14 residues. Germline values: CDR1 SNHLY, CDR2 FYNNEI. Written as DNA, the CDR3 is TGTGCCAGCAGTGACACCACGGGGCTCCGGGGGGACACCTTC. As protein: CASSDTTGLRGDTF.

The chain combines TRBV6-5 with TRBJ1-2, with 7 bases matching TRBD1. This CDR3 region has 13 residues. Losses at the gene ends were 6 bases for V and 4 bases for J; bases not matched to a gene: 5. Per germline, CDR1 MNHEY and CDR2 SVGAGI. CDR3 DNA sequence: TGTGCCAGCAGGAGGGGGCTTAGCTATGGCTACACCTTC. Translation: CASRRGLSYGYTF.

The chain uses TRBV11-2 and TRBJ2-1; perhaps TRBD2 as D (6 bases). Germline V gene sequence: CDR1 SGHAT, CDR2 FQNNGV. With 4 bases removed from V and 4 bases from J, the gap between germline ends came to 11 bases. CDR3 length equals 14 residues. The CDR3 loop reads CASSWRGPYNEQFF. Written as DNA, the CDR3 is TGTGCCAGCAGCTGGAGGGGACCGTACAATGAGCAGTTCTTC.

This clone came up a few times. The chain has TRBV5-4 and TRBJ1-2, with 8 bases identical to TRBD1. The junction had 9 bases not matched to a gene; V was cut back by 5 bases and J by 3 bases. CDR1 is SGHNT, CDR2 YYREEE, per germline (reference sequence). The CDR3 consists of 15 residues. The CDR3 DNA reads as TGTGCCAGCAGTCGACAGGGGACAGACGACTATGGCTACACCTTC. It is translated as CASSRQGTDDYGYTF.

This chain connects TRBV7-8 to TRBJ2-1; possible D gene TRBD1, 5 bases. This CDR3 is 17 amino acids long. The germline gives CDR1 SGHVS, CDR2 FQNEAQ. V lost 5 bases to trimming and J lost 6 bases, with 23 bases between them. In nucleotides, the CDR3 is TGTGCCAGCAGCCCCCGCACTCATCCCTCAGGGCTCAATGAGCAGTTCTTC. Its protein product is CASSPRTHPSGLNEQFF.

The chain joins TRBV28 to TRBJ2-7; a weak D match, TRBD2 (6 bases). Trimming removed 2 bases from V and 0 bases from J, with 14 bases in between. The CDR3 is 16 residues long. Germline V gives CDR1 MDHEN, CDR2 SYDVKM. CDR3 nucleotides: TGTGCCAGCAGTTTAACTCCTCAGGGACTCTCCTACGAGCAGTACTTC. Amino acid sequence: CASSLTPQGLSYEQYF.